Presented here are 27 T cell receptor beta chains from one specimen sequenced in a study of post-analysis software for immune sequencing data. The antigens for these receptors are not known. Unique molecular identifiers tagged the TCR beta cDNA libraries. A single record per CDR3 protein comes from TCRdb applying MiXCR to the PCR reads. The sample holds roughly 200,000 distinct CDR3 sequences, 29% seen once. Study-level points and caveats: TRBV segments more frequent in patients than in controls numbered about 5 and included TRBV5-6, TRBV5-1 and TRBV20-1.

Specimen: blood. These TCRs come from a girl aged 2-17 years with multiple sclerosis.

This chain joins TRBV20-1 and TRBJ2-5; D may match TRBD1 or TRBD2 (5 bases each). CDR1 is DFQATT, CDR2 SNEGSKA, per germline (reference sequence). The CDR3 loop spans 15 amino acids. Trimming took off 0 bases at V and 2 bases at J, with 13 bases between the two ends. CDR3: CSARDPGTVQETQYF. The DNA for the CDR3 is TGCAGTGCTAGAGATCCAGGGACCGTACAAGAGACCCAGTACTTC.

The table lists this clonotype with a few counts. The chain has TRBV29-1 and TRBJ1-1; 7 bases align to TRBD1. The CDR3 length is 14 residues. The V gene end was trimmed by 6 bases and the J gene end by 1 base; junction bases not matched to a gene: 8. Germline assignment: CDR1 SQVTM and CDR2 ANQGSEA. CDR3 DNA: TGCAGCGTCGCCACCACAGGGGCGAACACTGAAGCTTTCTTT. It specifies CSVATTGANTEAFF.

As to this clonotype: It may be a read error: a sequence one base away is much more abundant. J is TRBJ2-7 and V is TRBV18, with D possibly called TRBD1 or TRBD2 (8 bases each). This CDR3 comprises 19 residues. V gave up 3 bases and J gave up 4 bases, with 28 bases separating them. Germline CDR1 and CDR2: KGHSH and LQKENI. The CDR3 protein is CASSPVLTGDQRELYEQYF. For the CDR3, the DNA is TGTGCCAGCTCACCTGTTTTGACAGGGGACCAGCGGGAGCTATACGAGCAGTACTTC.

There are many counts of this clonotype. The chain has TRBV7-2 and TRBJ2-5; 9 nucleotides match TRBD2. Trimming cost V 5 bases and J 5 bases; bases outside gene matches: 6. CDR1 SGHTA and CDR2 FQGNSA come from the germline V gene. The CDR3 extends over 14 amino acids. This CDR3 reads CASSPLAGLETQYF. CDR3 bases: TGTGCCAGCAGCCCCCTAGCGGGGTTGGAGACCCAGTACTTC. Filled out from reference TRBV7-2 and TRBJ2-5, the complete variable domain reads GAGVSQSPSNKVTEKGKDVELRCDPISGHTALYWYRQSLGQGLEFLIYFQGNSAPDKSGLPSDRFSAERTGGSVSTLTIQRTQQEDSAVYLCASSPLAGLETQYFGPGTRLLVL.

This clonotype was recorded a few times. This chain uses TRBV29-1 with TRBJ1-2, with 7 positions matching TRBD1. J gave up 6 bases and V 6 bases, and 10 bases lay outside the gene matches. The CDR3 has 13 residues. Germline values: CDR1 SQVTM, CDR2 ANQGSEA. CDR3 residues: CSVAGTASNGYTF. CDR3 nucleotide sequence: TGCAGCGTGGCAGGGACAGCGAGTAATGGCTACACCTTC.

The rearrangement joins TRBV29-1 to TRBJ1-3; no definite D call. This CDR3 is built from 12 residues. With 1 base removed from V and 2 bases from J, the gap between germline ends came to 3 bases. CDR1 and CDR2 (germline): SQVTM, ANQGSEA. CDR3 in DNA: TGCAGCGTTGAAGGCCCTGGAAACACCATATATTTT. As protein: CSVEGPGNTIYF.

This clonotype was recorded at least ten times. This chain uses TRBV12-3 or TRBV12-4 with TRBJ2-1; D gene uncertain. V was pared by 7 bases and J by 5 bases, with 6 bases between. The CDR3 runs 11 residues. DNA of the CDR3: TGTGCCAGCACCCCCAACAATGAGCAGTTCTTC. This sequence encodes CASTPNNEQFF.

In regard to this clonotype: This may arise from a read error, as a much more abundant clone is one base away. The CDR3 DNA is TGTGCCAGCAGCTTAAGCACTAGACGGCAGTTCTTC. It encodes CASSLSTRRQFF. J is TRBJ2-1 and V is TRBV7-9; D might be TRBD2 (5 bases). This CDR3 comprises 12 residues. Germline V gene sequence: CDR1 SEHNR, CDR2 FQNEAQ (reference sequence). V lost 2 bases and J lost 12, with 11 bases in between.

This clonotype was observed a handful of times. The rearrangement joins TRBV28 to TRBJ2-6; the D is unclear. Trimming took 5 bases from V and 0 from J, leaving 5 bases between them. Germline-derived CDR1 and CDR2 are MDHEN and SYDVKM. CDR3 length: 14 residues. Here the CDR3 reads CASSDHSGANVLTF. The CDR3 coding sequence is TGTGCCAGCAGTGACCACTCTGGGGCCAACGTCCTGACTTTC.

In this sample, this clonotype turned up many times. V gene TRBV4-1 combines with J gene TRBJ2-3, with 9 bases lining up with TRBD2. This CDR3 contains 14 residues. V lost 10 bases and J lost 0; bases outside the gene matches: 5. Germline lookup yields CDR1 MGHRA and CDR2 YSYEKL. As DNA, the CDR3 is TGCGCCACCTATAGCGGGGGAAGCACAGATACGCAGTATTTT. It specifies CATYSGGSTDTQYF.

CDR3 loop: CASSSSPENTGELFF. CDR3 in DNA: TGCGCCAGCAGCTCGAGTCCGGAGAACACCGGGGAGCTGTTTTTT. The chain carries TRBV5-1 and TRBJ2-2, with no clear D. The germline V and J ends were trimmed by 3 bases and 1 base, with 10 bases remaining between them. CDR3 length: 15 residues. Germline loops: CDR1 SGHRS, CDR2 YFSETQ.

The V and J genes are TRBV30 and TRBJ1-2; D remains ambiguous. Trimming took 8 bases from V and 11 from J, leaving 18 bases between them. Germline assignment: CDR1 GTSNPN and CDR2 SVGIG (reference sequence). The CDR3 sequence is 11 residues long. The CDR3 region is CAKLGLIWYTF. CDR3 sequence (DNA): TGTGCCAAGCTGGGCCTTATATGGTACACCTTC.

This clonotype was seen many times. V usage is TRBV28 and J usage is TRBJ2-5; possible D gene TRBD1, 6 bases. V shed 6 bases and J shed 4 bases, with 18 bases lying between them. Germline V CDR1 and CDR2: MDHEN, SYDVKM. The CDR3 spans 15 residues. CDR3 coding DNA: TGTGCCAGCAGGAAACTGGACAGCCCGGGAGAGACCCAGTACTTC. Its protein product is CASRKLDSPGETQYF.

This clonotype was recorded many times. CDR3 sequence reads: CSVGGGNQPQHF. Written as DNA, the CDR3 is TGCAGCGTTGGAGGGGGCAATCAGCCCCAGCATTTT. The rearrangement joins TRBV29-1 to TRBJ1-5; TRBD1 is a possible D gene (5 bases). The length of the CDR3 is 12 residues. Trimming took off 4 bases at V and 2 bases at J, with 6 bases between the two ends. Germline V gene sequence: CDR1 SQVTM, CDR2 ANQGSEA.

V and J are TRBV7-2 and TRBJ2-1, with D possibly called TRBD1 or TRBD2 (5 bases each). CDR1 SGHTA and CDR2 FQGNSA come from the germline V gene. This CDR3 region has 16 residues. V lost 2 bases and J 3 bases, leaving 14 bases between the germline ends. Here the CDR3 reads CASSLSTGTNYNEQFF. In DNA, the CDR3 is TGTGCCAGCAGCTTATCCACCGGGACGAACTACAATGAGCAGTTCTTC.

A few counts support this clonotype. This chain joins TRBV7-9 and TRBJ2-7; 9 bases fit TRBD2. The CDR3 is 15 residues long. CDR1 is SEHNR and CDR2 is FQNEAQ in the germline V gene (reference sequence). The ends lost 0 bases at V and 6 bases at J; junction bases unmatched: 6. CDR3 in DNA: TGTGCCAGCAGCTTAGCTGGCGGGGGGGGGACCGAGCAGTACTTC. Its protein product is CASSLAGGGGTEQYF.

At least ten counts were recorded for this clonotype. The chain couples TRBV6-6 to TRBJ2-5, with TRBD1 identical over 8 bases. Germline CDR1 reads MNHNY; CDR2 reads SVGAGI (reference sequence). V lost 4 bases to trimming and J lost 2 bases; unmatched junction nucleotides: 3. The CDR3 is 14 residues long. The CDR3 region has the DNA TGTGCCAGCAGTTCCAGGGGGCGGCAAGAGACCCAGTACTTC. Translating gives CASSSRGRQETQYF.

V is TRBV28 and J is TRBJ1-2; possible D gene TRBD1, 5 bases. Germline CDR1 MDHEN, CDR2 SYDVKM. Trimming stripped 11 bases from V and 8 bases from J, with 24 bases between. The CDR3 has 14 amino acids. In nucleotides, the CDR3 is TGTGCCGGCGCCACAGGTCCCCCTCGGAAAGGCTACACCTTC. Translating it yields CAGATGPPRKGYTF.

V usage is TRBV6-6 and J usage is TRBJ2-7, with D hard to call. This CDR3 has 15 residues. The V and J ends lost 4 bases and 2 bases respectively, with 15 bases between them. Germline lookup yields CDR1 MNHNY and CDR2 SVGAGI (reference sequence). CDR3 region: CASSSYATVTYEQYF. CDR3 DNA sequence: TGTGCCAGCAGTTCATACGCGACTGTAACCTACGAGCAGTACTTC.

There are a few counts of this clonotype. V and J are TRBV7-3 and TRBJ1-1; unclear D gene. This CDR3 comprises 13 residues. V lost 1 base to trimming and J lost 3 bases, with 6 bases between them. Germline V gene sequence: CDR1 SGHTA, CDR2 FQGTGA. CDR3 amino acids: CASSLNADTEAFF. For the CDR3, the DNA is TGTGCCAGCAGCTTAAACGCCGACACTGAAGCTTTCTTT.

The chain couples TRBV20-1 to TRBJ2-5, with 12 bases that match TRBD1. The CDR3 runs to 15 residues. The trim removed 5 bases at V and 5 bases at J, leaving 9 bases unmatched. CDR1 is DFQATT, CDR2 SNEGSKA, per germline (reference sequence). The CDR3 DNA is TGCAGTGCTCGTCCCGGGACAGGGGGCAGGGAGACCCAGTACTTC. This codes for CSARPGTGGRETQYF.

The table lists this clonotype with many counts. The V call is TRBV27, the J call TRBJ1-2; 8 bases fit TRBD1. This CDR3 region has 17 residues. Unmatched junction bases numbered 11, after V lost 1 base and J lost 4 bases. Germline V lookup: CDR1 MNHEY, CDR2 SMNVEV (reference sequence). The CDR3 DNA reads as TGTGCCAGCAGTTTATATGGGGACAGGCCCCCCCTCTATGGCTACACCTTC. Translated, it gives CASSLYGDRPPLYGYTF.

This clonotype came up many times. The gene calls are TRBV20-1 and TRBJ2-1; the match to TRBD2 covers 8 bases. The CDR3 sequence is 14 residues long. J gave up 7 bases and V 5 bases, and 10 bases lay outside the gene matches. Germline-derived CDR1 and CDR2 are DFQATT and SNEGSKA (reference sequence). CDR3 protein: CSAGGGRRRNEQFF. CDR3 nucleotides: TGCAGTGCTGGGGGCGGGAGGAGGAGGAATGAGCAGTTCTTC.

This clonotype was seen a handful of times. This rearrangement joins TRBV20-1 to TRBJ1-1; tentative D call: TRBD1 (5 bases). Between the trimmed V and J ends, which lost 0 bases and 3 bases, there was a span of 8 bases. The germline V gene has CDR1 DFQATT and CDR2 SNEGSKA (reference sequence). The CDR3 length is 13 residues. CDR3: CSAREGRHTEAFF. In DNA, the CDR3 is TGCAGTGCTAGAGAGGGGCGGCACACTGAAGCTTTCTTT.

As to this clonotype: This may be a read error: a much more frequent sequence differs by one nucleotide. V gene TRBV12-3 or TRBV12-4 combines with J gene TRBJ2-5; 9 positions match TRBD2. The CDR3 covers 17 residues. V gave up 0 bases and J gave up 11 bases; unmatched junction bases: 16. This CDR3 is CASSLAQGRGGRNEQYF. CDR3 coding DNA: TGTGCCAGCAGTTTAGCGCAGGGGCGGGGGGGCCGCAATGAGCAGTACTTC.

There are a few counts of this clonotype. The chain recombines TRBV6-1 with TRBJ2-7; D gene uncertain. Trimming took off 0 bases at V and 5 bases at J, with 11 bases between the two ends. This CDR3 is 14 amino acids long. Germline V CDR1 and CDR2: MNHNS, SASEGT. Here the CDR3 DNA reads TGTGCCAGCAGTGAAGCGCTTCAGGTCAACGAGCAGTACTTC. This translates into CASSEALQVNEQYF.

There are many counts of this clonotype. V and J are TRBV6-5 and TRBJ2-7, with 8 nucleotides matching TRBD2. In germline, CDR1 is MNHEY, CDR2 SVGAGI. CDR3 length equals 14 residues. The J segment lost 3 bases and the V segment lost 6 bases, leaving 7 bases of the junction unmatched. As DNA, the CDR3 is TGTGCCAGCAGCCGGGAAGCGGGAGACTACGAGCAGTACTTC. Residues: CASSREAGDYEQYF.